Included here is one T cell receptor beta chain sequence, with context. The CDR3 has 14 residues. The entry originates in a study of CXCR3-negative and CXCR3-positive naive CD8 T cells. The TRB libraries of cDNA were built by UMI-labeled 5' RACE. After re-calling the 5' RACE reads, TCRdb lists one entry per CDR3 protein, DNA absent. The table lists over 100,000 distinct CDR3 sequences, with 0.45% to 0.6% in the top ten. The source of this sequence is a human donor in good health. Some clones in this sample may be carry-over from other donors' samples. The chain couples TRBV12-3 or TRBV12-4 to TRBJ2-1; absent DNA, TCRdb's TRBD1 call cannot be checked. Sequencing was done on a sample of naive CXCR3- CD8+ T cells from blood. Documented subset: CD45RO-CCR7+CD27+CD95- naive CD8+ T cells lacking CXCR3 (TNR3-). This CDR3 reads CASSLGAGYNEQFF.